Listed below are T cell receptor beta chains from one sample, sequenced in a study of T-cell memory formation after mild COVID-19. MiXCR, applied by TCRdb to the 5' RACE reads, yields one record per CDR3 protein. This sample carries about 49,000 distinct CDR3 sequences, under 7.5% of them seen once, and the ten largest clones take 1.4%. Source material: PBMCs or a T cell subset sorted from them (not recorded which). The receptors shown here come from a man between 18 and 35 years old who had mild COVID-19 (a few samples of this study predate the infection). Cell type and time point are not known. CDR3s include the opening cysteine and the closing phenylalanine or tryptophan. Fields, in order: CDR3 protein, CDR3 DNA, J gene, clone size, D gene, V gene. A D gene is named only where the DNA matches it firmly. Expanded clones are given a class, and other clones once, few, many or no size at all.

CDR3aa: CATLATRNNEQFF
CDR3nt: TGTGCCACCCTAGCTACTCGTAACAATGAGCAGTTCTTC
j_gene: TRBJ2-1
abundance: NA
d_gene: NA
v_gene: TRBV6-5

CDR3aa: CASSRRIPPGDEQFF
CDR3nt: TGTGCCAGCAGCCGTAGAATACCCCCCGGGGATGAGCAGTTCTTC
j_gene: TRBJ2-1
abundance: many
d_gene: NA
v_gene: TRBV11-2

CDR3aa: CASSEETEGGYTF
CDR3nt: TGTGCCAGCAGCGAAGAGACAGAAGGTGGCTACACCTTC
j_gene: TRBJ1-2
abundance: NA
d_gene: NA
v_gene: TRBV25-1

CDR3aa: CASSVVGGSYNEQFF
CDR3nt: TGTGCCAGCAGCGTAGTAGGCGGTTCCTACAATGAGCAGTTCTTC
j_gene: TRBJ2-1
abundance: few
d_gene: NA
v_gene: TRBV9

CDR3aa: CASHPGGAANEQFF
CDR3nt: TGCGCCAGCCATCCGGGAGGGGCAGCCAATGAGCAGTTCTTC
j_gene: TRBJ2-1
abundance: many
d_gene: TRBD2
v_gene: TRBV5-1

CDR3aa: CASSLNRLYNEQFF
CDR3nt: TGTGCCAGCAGCCTTAATAGGCTATACAATGAGCAGTTCTTC
j_gene: TRBJ2-1
abundance: few
d_gene: NA
v_gene: TRBV7-2

CDR3aa: CASSFAGLTDTQYF
CDR3nt: TGCGCCAGCAGCTTTGCGGGGCTCACAGATACGCAGTATTTT
j_gene: TRBJ2-3
abundance: many
d_gene: NA
v_gene: TRBV5-1

CDR3aa: CASSTETGMTGELFF
CDR3nt: TGTGCCAGCAGCACAGAAACAGGGATGACCGGGGAGCTGTTTTTT
j_gene: TRBJ2-2
abundance: NA
d_gene: NA
v_gene: TRBV5-4

CDR3aa: CASSSLTGGFTEAFF
CDR3nt: TGTGCCAGCAGCTCCCTGACAGGGGGGTTCACTGAAGCTTTCTTT
j_gene: TRBJ1-1
abundance: few
d_gene: TRBD1
v_gene: TRBV7-2

CDR3aa: CASSEGQYTGELFF
CDR3nt: TGCGCCAGCTCGGAGGGACAGTACACCGGGGAGCTGTTTTTT
j_gene: TRBJ2-2
abundance: NA
d_gene: NA
v_gene: TRBV5-1

CDR3aa: CASSLAPGQSYEQYF
CDR3nt: TGCGCCAGCAGCTTGGCCCCAGGACAGTCCTACGAGCAGTACTTC
j_gene: TRBJ2-7
abundance: few
d_gene: NA
v_gene: TRBV5-1

CDR3aa: CASSQQHSGGTTDTQYF
CDR3nt: TGTGCCAGCAGCCAGCAGCATAGCGGGGGGACCACAGATACGCAGTATTTT
j_gene: TRBJ2-3
abundance: few
d_gene: TRBD2
v_gene: TRBV4-2

CDR3aa: CSVDEDKDTQYF
CDR3nt: TGCAGCGTTGACGAAGACAAGGATACGCAGTATTTT
j_gene: TRBJ2-3
abundance: few
d_gene: NA
v_gene: TRBV29-1

CDR3aa: CASSLGDRASGGYTF
CDR3nt: TGCGCCAGCAGCTTGGGGGACAGGGCGAGCGGCGGCTACACCTTC
j_gene: TRBJ1-2
abundance: NA
d_gene: TRBD1
v_gene: TRBV5-1

CDR3aa: CASRYTGTGNTGELFF
CDR3nt: TGTGCCAGCAGATATACCGGGACAGGGAACACCGGGGAGCTGTTTTTT
j_gene: TRBJ2-2
abundance: many
d_gene: TRBD1
v_gene: TRBV7-2

CDR3aa: CASSLGPPEDWGTDTQYF
CDR3nt: TGTGCCAGCAGCTTGGGTCCCCCCGAGGACTGGGGCACAGATACGCAGTATTTT
j_gene: TRBJ2-3
abundance: many
d_gene: NA
v_gene: TRBV5-6

CDR3aa: CAIHPHGGGTNTGELFF
CDR3nt: TGTGCCATCCACCCTCACGGGGGGGGCACGAACACCGGGGAGCTGTTTTTT
j_gene: TRBJ2-2
abundance: NA
d_gene: TRBD2
v_gene: TRBV10-3

CDR3aa: CAWSDSYEQYF
CDR3nt: TGTGCCTGGAGTGACTCCTACGAGCAGTACTTC
j_gene: TRBJ2-7
abundance: few
d_gene: NA
v_gene: TRBV30

CDR3aa: CASSGPGQGYGYTF
CDR3nt: TGTGCCAGCAGTGGACCGGGACAGGGCTATGGCTACACCTTC
j_gene: TRBJ1-2
abundance: few
d_gene: TRBD1
v_gene: TRBV28

CDR3aa: CASSTPGTSSYEQYF
CDR3nt: TGTGCCAGCAGTACCCCCGGGACTTCCTCCTACGAGCAGTACTTC
j_gene: TRBJ2-7
abundance: many
d_gene: NA
v_gene: TRBV6-2/TRBV6-3

CDR3aa: CASSLVRARGYGYTF
CDR3nt: TGCGCCAGCAGCTTGGTTAGGGCCAGGGGCTATGGCTACACCTTC
j_gene: TRBJ1-2
abundance: many
d_gene: NA
v_gene: TRBV5-1

CDR3aa: CASSATGSPYNEQFF
CDR3nt: TGTGCCAGCAGCGCGACAGGGAGCCCCTACAATGAGCAGTTCTTC
j_gene: TRBJ2-1
abundance: NA
d_gene: TRBD1
v_gene: TRBV6-5

CDR3aa: CSARSPQGQETQYF
CDR3nt: TGCAGTGCTAGATCCCCCCAGGGCCAAGAGACCCAGTACTTC
j_gene: TRBJ2-5
abundance: NA
d_gene: NA
v_gene: TRBV20-1

CDR3aa: CASSPLPGGQNEQFF
CDR3nt: TGCGCCAGCAGCCCGCTCCCGGGGGGGCAGAATGAGCAGTTCTTC
j_gene: TRBJ2-1
abundance: medium-sized
d_gene: TRBD2
v_gene: TRBV5-1

CDR3aa: CASSHSTSGIF
CDR3nt: TGCGCCAGCAGCCACTCGACTAGTGGGATCTTC
j_gene: TRBJ2-1
abundance: few
d_gene: NA
v_gene: TRBV5-1

CDR3aa: CASSLQGSIEGEKLFF
CDR3nt: TGTGCCAGCAGCTTACAAGGGAGTATTGAGGGTGAAAAACTGTTTTTT
j_gene: TRBJ1-4
abundance: few
d_gene: NA
v_gene: TRBV7-2

CDR3aa: CASTLLAEQFF
CDR3nt: TGTGCCAGCACCTTGCTAGCGGAGCAGTTCTTC
j_gene: TRBJ2-1
abundance: many
d_gene: NA
v_gene: TRBV12-3/TRBV12-4

CDR3aa: CASSHTLDTIVF
CDR3nt: TGCGCCAGCAGCCACACACTGGACACGATTGTCTTC
j_gene: TRBJ2-5
abundance: many
d_gene: NA
v_gene: TRBV5-1

CDR3aa: CASSVGQVGGQPQHF
CDR3nt: TGTGCCAGCAGCGTCGGACAGGTGGGCGGTCAGCCCCAGCATTTT
j_gene: TRBJ1-5
abundance: NA
d_gene: TRBD1
v_gene: TRBV2

CDR3aa: CSAPGVERGGGDTQYF
CDR3nt: TGCAGTGCTCCCGGGGTCGAGCGGGGGGGCGGAGATACGCAGTATTTT
j_gene: TRBJ2-3
abundance: NA
d_gene: TRBD2
v_gene: TRBV20-1

CDR3aa: CASSLEAGNQPQHF
CDR3nt: TGCGCCAGCAGCTTGGAGGCAGGGAATCAGCCCCAGCATTTT
j_gene: TRBJ1-5
abundance: few
d_gene: NA
v_gene: TRBV5-1

CDR3aa: CASRSDGTKRDNEQFF
CDR3nt: TGCGCCAGCAGGAGTGACGGGACTAAGAGAGACAATGAGCAGTTCTTC
j_gene: TRBJ2-1
abundance: few
d_gene: TRBD2
v_gene: TRBV5-1

CDR3aa: CSADGTGEGYGYTF
CDR3nt: TGCAGTGCAGACGGTACAGGGGAGGGCTATGGCTACACCTTC
j_gene: TRBJ1-2
abundance: many
d_gene: TRBD1
v_gene: TRBV20-1

CDR3aa: CAISDRQGSTDTQYF
CDR3nt: TGTGCCATCAGTGATCGGCAGGGGAGCACAGATACGCAGTATTTT
j_gene: TRBJ2-3
abundance: few
d_gene: NA
v_gene: TRBV10-3

CDR3aa: CSARDFAGTQYF
CDR3nt: TGCAGCGCCAGGGACTTCGCTGGGACCCAGTACTTC
j_gene: TRBJ2-5
abundance: few
d_gene: NA
v_gene: TRBV29-1

CDR3aa: CATSRVQQGAGETQYF
CDR3nt: TGTGCCACCAGCAGGGTCCAACAGGGGGCGGGAGAGACCCAGTACTTC
j_gene: TRBJ2-5
abundance: NA
d_gene: TRBD1
v_gene: TRBV15

CDR3aa: CASSIGGRLANTGELFF
CDR3nt: TGTGCCAGTAGTATCGGGGGGAGGCTTGCGAACACCGGGGAGCTGTTTTTT
j_gene: TRBJ2-2
abundance: few
d_gene: TRBD2
v_gene: TRBV19

CDR3aa: CASSDYPTSEKLFF
CDR3nt: TGTGCCAGCAGTGATTACCCTACCAGTGAAAAACTGTTTTTT
j_gene: TRBJ1-4
abundance: few
d_gene: NA
v_gene: TRBV25-1

CDR3aa: CASSYSWGYTF
CDR3nt: TGTGCCAGCAGTTACTCCTGGGGCTACACCTTC
j_gene: TRBJ1-2
abundance: few
d_gene: NA
v_gene: TRBV6-6

CDR3aa: CASSIAITGTGEEKLFF
CDR3nt: TGCGCCAGCAGCATTGCGATAACCGGGACAGGGGAGGAAAAACTGTTTTTT
j_gene: TRBJ1-4
abundance: NA
d_gene: TRBD1
v_gene: TRBV5-1